This T cell receptor (beta chain) was recovered during a study of tumor-infiltrating lymphocytes in glioblastoma multiforme. With respect to this clonotype: A read error may explain this, as a much larger clone is one base away.

Three nested ARM-PCR rounds with V-beta and C-beta primers built TCRB libraries. No unique molecular identifiers were described for these TCRB libraries. TCRdb redid the calling of the multiplex PCR reads with MiXCR, one entry per CDR3 protein. The sample includes about 32,000 distinct CDR3 sequences, about 64% of them seen just once. The CDR3 length is 15 residues. CDR1 MGHDK and CDR2 SYGVNS come from the germline V gene. The trim removed 1 base at V and 7 bases at J, leaving 5 bases unmatched. The clonotype was recovered from a male donor with glioblastoma. What was sequenced was brain tumor tissue. The chain has TRBV25-1 and TRBJ2-1, with 9 bases aligning to TRBD2. CDR3 DNA: TGTGCCAGCAGTGAATTAAGCGGGAGGATAAATGAGCAGTTCTTC. It yields the protein CASSELSGRINEQFF.